A single sample gave rise to the 29 T cell receptor beta chains below, sequenced in a study of T cells in Graves' hyperthyroidism and ophthalmopathy. Amplified regions were TCR beta CDR3 sequences from RNA transcripts. The primer set for the first-round RT-PCR of the TCR CDR3 was HTBI. Via MiXCR, TCRdb re-called the multiplex PCR reads, giving one row per CDR3 protein. The table includes some 500,000 distinct CDR3 sequences, around a quarter detected once. Sequencing was done on a sample of blood. These TCRs come from a young woman with Graves' ophthalmopathy.

This clonotype has a count of ten or more. V and J are TRBV27 and TRBJ2-2, with a possible D match to TRBD2 (7 bases). The germline CDR1 and CDR2 sequences are MNHEY and SMNVEV (reference sequence). This CDR3 spans 15 amino acids. The V end was cut by 3 bases, the J end by 4 bases, with 12 bases between. The CDR3 nucleotides are TGTGCCAGCAGTTTCCGGGGGGCAGGCACCGGGGAGCTGTTTTTT. This sequence encodes CASSFRGAGTGELFF.

Of note for this clonotype: One base away lies a much larger clone, so this may be a sequencing read error. This rearrangement joins TRBV18 to TRBJ1-2; maybe TRBD1 (6 bases). Germline CDR1 KGHSH, CDR2 LQKENI. The CDR3 covers 14 residues. As DNA, the CDR3 is TGTACCAGCTCACCGGGGGCAACTATGCGTGGCTACACCTTC. This codes for CTSSPGATMRGYTF.

This clonotype occurred many times. The chain carries TRBV12-3 or TRBV12-4 and TRBJ2-7, with D possibly TRBD1 on 6 matching bases. The CDR3 sequence is 13 residues long. V lost 1 base and J 6 bases, leaving 10 bases between the germline ends. CDR3 DNA: TGTGCCAGCAGTTTAGACAGGGAACGCGAGCAGTACTTC. It is translated as CASSLDREREQYF.

The rearrangement uses TRBV9 and TRBJ1-1; 9 positions agree with TRBD1. Germline CDR1 SGDLS, CDR2 YYNGEE. J lost 5 bases, V lost 4 bases, and 9 bases had no gene match. The CDR3 sequence is 15 residues long. The CDR3 is CASSSDDRGGTEAFF. CDR3 DNA sequence: TGTGCCAGCAGCTCGGACGACAGGGGGGGGACTGAAGCTTTCTTT. Using reference TRBV9 and TRBJ1-1 for the parts outside the CDR3, the full variable domain is DSGVTQTPKHLITATGQRVTLRCSPRSGDLSVYWYQQSLDQGLQFLIQYYNGEERAKGNILERFSAQQFPDLHSELNLSSLELGDSALYFCASSSDDRGGTEAFFGQGTRLTVV.

This clonotype is a singleton in its sample. The chain couples TRBV4-1 to TRBJ1-1; D is perhaps TRBD1 (5 bases). CDR1 MGHRA and CDR2 YSYEKL come from the germline V gene. V lost 0 bases and J lost 6, with 8 bases in between. The CDR3 spans 13 residues. The CDR3 nucleotides read TGCGCCAGCAGCCAAGAACGGGGGTCTGAAGCTTTCTTT. This translates into CASSQERGSEAFF.

This clonotype was seen at least ten times. Here the CDR3 DNA reads TGTGCCAGCAGTGACTGGGTGGGGGAAGCTTTCTTT. Translation gives CASSDWVGEAFF. This sequence joins TRBV6-1 and TRBJ1-1; D unclear. This CDR3 is 12 amino acids long. V lost 3 bases to trimming and J lost 8 bases, with 10 bases between them. Germline V gene lookup returns CDR1 MNHNS and CDR2 SASEGT.

The gene calls are TRBV5-1 and TRBJ1-2; 8 positions agree with TRBD1. This CDR3 comprises 15 residues. The V and J ends lost 4 bases and 5 bases, in that order; junction bases with no gene match: 10. Germline CDR1 reads SGHRS; CDR2 reads YFSETQ. The CDR3 DNA reads TGCGCCAGCAGCAACCAGGGGGCGCAAGGGTATGGCTACACCTTC. Its translation: CASSNQGAQGYGYTF.

This clonotype was detected only a few times. This rearrangement joins TRBV19 to TRBJ1-6, with D possibly matching TRBD1 (5 bases). Between the trimmed V and J ends, which lost 8 bases and 7 bases, there was a span of 18 bases. Germline V gene data show CDR1 as LNHDA and CDR2 as SQIVND (reference sequence). This CDR3 region has 15 residues. The CDR3 sequence: CASHETAGRNSPLHF. The CDR3 DNA sequence: TGTGCCAGTCACGAGACGGCAGGGAGGAATTCACCCCTCCACTTT.

Only a few counts were recorded for this clonotype. The CDR3 DNA sequence: TGTGCCAGCCTCGGGACAGGTCCATACGAGCAGTACTTC. Amino acids: CASLGTGPYEQYF. V usage is TRBV12-3 or TRBV12-4 and J usage is TRBJ2-7; 8 nucleotides match TRBD1. V gave up 8 bases and J gave up 4 bases; unmatched junction bases: 7. This CDR3 comprises 13 residues.

The CDR3 loop reads CASSRRLADPYEQYF. The CDR3 DNA reads as TGTGCCAGCAGCCGCAGACTAGCGGATCCCTACGAGCAGTACTTC. V gene TRBV7-6 combines with J gene TRBJ2-7; 9 bases line up with TRBD2. Germline V gene sequence: CDR1 SGHVS, CDR2 FNYEAQ. The J segment lost 2 bases and the V segment lost 5 bases, leaving 7 bases of the junction unmatched. The CDR3 runs 15 residues.

This clonotype was counted at least ten times. The rearrangement links TRBV30 to TRBJ1-1; D is unclear. This CDR3 is 14 amino acids long. Trimming pared 2 bases from V and 1 base from J, leaving 11 bases between. Germline V gene sequence: CDR1 GTSNPN, CDR2 SVGIG (reference sequence). CDR3 DNA: TGTGCCTGGAGTCCTTACTACGGGAACACTGAAGCTTTCTTT. This gives the protein CAWSPYYGNTEAFF.

In this sample, this clonotype turned up a few times. The chain carries TRBV2 and TRBJ1-3, with D perhaps TRBD1 (6 bases). The V end was cut by 4 bases, the J end by 0 bases, with 10 bases between. Germline CDR1 and CDR2: SNHLY and FYNNEI. The CDR3 covers 15 residues. CDR3 protein: CASSGTVNSGNTIYF. The CDR3 DNA reads TGTGCCAGCAGTGGGACAGTCAACTCTGGAAACACCATATATTTT.

The gene calls are TRBV7-9 and TRBJ1-1, with D unclear. Germline CDR1 reads SEHNR; CDR2 reads FQNEAQ (reference sequence). Trimming took 3 bases from V and 3 from J, leaving 14 bases between them. The CDR3 totals 15 residues. CDR3: CASSFFPTADTEAFF. The CDR3 region has the DNA TGTGCCAGCAGCTTTTTTCCGACTGCAGACACTGAAGCTTTCTTT.

The sample holds many counts of this clonotype. The chain couples TRBV11-2 to TRBJ2-5; TRBD2 matches at 9 bases. V trimming: 5 bases; J trimming: 3 bases; junction bases outside the gene matches: 16. Germline CDR1 and CDR2: SGHAT and FQNNGV. The CDR3 runs 18 residues. The CDR3 bases are TGTGCCAGCAGCCTGCGATTTAGCGGGGGCCCGAGGGAAGAGACCCAGTACTTC. This translates into CASSLRFSGGPREETQYF. The complete variable domain, with remaining parts taken from reference TRBV11-2 and TRBJ2-5, reads EAGVAQSPRYKIIEKRQSVAFWCNPISGHATLYWYQQILGQGPKLLIQFQNNGVVDDSQLPKDRFSAERLKGVDSTLKIQPAKLEDSAVYLCASSLRFSGGPREETQYFGPGTRLLVL.

This clonotype was picked up many times. The rearrangement joins TRBV30 to TRBJ1-2; D may be TRBD1 (5 bases). The germline V gene has CDR1 GTSNPN and CDR2 SVGIG (reference sequence). V lost 2 bases, J lost 8 bases, and 18 bases lay in between. The CDR3 runs to 14 residues. The CDR3 region has the DNA TGTGCCTGGAGTCCGCCCCGGACAAGCGGGGGCTACACCTTC. This gives the protein CAWSPPRTSGGYTF.

This clonotype has a handful of counts. The J gene is TRBJ1-3, the V gene TRBV15; D possibly corresponds to TRBD1 (6 bases). The germline gives CDR1 LNHNV, CDR2 YYDKDF (reference sequence). V lost 5 bases to trimming and J lost 7 bases, with 18 bases between them. The CDR3 runs to 15 residues. The CDR3 spells CATSSAGGNWNTIYF. As DNA, the CDR3 is TGTGCCACCAGCTCCGCGGGGGGCAATTGGAACACCATATATTTT. The whole variable domain, filled in from reference TRBV15 and TRBJ1-3, reads DAMVIQNPRYQVTQFGKPVTLSCSQTLNHNVMYWYQQKSSQAPKLLFHYYDKDFNNEADTPDNFQSRRPNTSFCFLDIRSPGLGDTAMYLCATSSAGGNWNTIYFGEGSWLTVV.

This clonotype was picked up a small number of times. V usage is TRBV12-3 or TRBV12-4 and J usage is TRBJ2-7; D is ambiguous. Trimming pared 6 bases from V and 7 bases from J, leaving 19 bases between. CDR3 length equals 14 residues. The DNA for the CDR3 is TGTGCCAGCAGGTTCCCGGGCCCAGCTTTGGAGCAGTACTTC. The encoded protein is CASRFPGPALEQYF.

The count of this clonotype is one. The chain couples TRBV5-1 to TRBJ1-1, with D possibly TRBD1 on 5 matching bases. The CDR3 sequence is 14 residues long. Germline assignment: CDR1 SGHRS and CDR2 YFSETQ. Trimming removed 0 bases from V and 4 bases from J, with 10 bases in between. The CDR3 sequence: CASSLEAQGTEAFF. CDR3 in DNA: TGCGCCAGCAGCTTGGAGGCGCAGGGCACTGAAGCTTTCTTT.

The V gene is TRBV28, the J gene TRBJ2-2, with D possibly being TRBD2 (5 bases). Germline CDR1 and CDR2: MDHEN and SYDVKM. Trimming cost V 7 bases and J 3 bases, with 18 bases left between them. The CDR3 consists of 16 residues. CDR3 sequence reads: CASTTRDPVDTGELFF. The CDR3 DNA follows: TGTGCCAGCACCACCCGGGATCCCGTGGACACCGGGGAGCTGTTTTTT.

The rearrangement joins TRBV6-1 to TRBJ2-5; 12 bases line up with TRBD1. The germline CDR1 and CDR2 sequences are MNHNS and SASEGT. V shed 6 bases, J shed 6 bases, and the junction held 5 bases outside the gene matches. The CDR3 sequence is 14 residues long. The CDR3 sequence is CASSSGQGAKTQYF. CDR3 sequence (DNA): TGTGCCAGCAGCTCGGGACAGGGGGCAAAGACCCAGTACTTC.

This clonotype was seen ten or more times. This chain links TRBV6-2 or TRBV6-3 with TRBJ2-7; the D is unclear. The CDR3 is 16 amino acids. The ends were cut back, 1 base at V and 3 bases at J, with 16 bases in the middle. The germline V gene has CDR1 MNHEY and CDR2 SVGEGT. CDR3 loop: CASSYFSGRVGYEQYF. The DNA of the CDR3 is TGTGCCAGCAGTTACTTCTCAGGACGGGTAGGCTACGAGCAGTACTTC.

Here the CDR3 DNA reads TGTGCCAGCAGTTACAGGATGGGGGGGCGGGGGCAAGAGACCCAGTACTTC. It codes for CASSYRMGGRGQETQYF. The chain employs TRBV11-2 and TRBJ2-5, with D possibly matching TRBD2 (7 bases). CDR3 size: 17 residues. CDR1 and CDR2 from the germline V gene are SGHAT and FQNNGV. Trimming removed 6 bases from V and 2 bases from J, with 22 bases in between.

This clonotype was detected many times. Germline is not matched at one junction end, which may reflect a read error. The chain is built from TRBV29-1 and TRBJ2-5, with TRBD2 matching over 7 bases. Germline V gene data show CDR1 as SQVTM and CDR2 as ANQGSEA. The CDR3 consists of 14 residues. The CDR3 sequence is CNVETSEHQETQYF. The CDR3 region has the DNA TGCAACGTTGAAACTAGCGAGCACCAAGAGACCCAGTACTTC.

This clonotype was recorded at least ten times. The chain employs TRBV6-1 and TRBJ2-7; D perhaps matches TRBD1 (5 bases). The length of the CDR3 is 14 residues. The germline CDR1 and CDR2 sequences are MNHNS and SASEGT. V lost 5 bases and J 2 bases, leaving 13 bases between the germline ends. The CDR3 region has the DNA TGTGCCAGCAGTCAAAGGGGCGCAACCTACGAGCAGTACTTC. Protein: CASSQRGATYEQYF.

This clonotype was picked up many times. The chain employs TRBV7-2 and TRBJ1-1; 8 bases line up with TRBD1. The CDR3 sequence is 12 residues long. J gave up 9 bases and V 5 bases, and 5 bases lay outside the gene matches. Per germline, CDR1 SGHTA and CDR2 FQGNSA. The CDR3 DNA is TGTGCCAGCAGCAGGGACAGGACCAAAGCTTTCTTT. This codes for CASSRDRTKAFF.

In its sample, this clonotype was seen many times. The rearrangement uses TRBV28 and TRBJ2-5, with D maybe TRBD1 (5 bases). Germline CDR1 MDHEN, CDR2 SYDVKM. CDR3 size: 13 residues. With 2 bases removed from V and 5 bases from J, the gap between germline ends came to 9 bases. The CDR3 loop is CASSLDSVETQYF. CDR3 bases: TGTGCCAGCAGTTTAGACAGCGTTGAGACCCAGTACTTC.

This clonotype was seen a handful of times. CDR3: CASTNNAGVYGYTF. CDR3 DNA: TGTGCCAGCACCAATAACGCGGGGGTGTACGGCTACACCTTC. This sequence joins TRBV27 and TRBJ1-2; weak D call: TRBD1 (5 bases). The V end lost 7 bases, the J end lost 8 bases, and 20 bases lay between the germline ends. The germline V gene has CDR1 MNHEY and CDR2 SMNVEV (reference sequence). The CDR3 extends over 14 amino acids.

This clonotype occurred many times. The chain uses TRBV6-2 or TRBV6-3 and TRBJ1-2, with 9 bases matching TRBD1. Trimming took 4 bases from V and 4 from J; bases not matched to a gene: 7. Germline-derived CDR1 and CDR2 are MNHEY and SVGEGT. This CDR3 has 15 amino acids. In DNA, the CDR3 is TGTGCCAGCAGTTCCGGGACAGGGAACGGCTATGGCTACACCTTC. Translating it yields CASSSGTGNGYGYTF.

This clonotype was detected ten times or more. The chain uses TRBV7-2 and TRBJ2-7, with D perhaps matching TRBD1 (5 bases). The germline V gene encodes CDR1 SGHTA and CDR2 FQGNSA. The V end was cut by 2 bases, the J end by 3 bases, with 11 bases between. There are 14 residues in the CDR3. The CDR3: CASSLFRQNYEQYF. In nucleotides, the CDR3 is TGTGCCAGCAGCTTATTTCGACAGAACTACGAGCAGTACTTC. Filled out from reference TRBV7-2 and TRBJ2-7, the complete variable domain reads GAGVSQSPSNKVTEKGKDVELRCDPISGHTALYWYRQSLGQGLEFLIYFQGNSAPDKSGLPSDRFSAERTGGSVSTLTIQRTQQEDSAVYLCASSLFRQNYEQYFGPGTRLTVT.